This T cell receptor beta chain was documented in a study of blood T cell repertoires in COVID-19. Study summary: The United States, Italy and Spain provided the acute and convalescent COVID-19 samples. Sources were T cells, B-cell-depleted T cells, or PBMCs; the material itself was cDNA or gDNA.

As originally analysed: It was from reference gene primer amplification that nucleated cell counts were estimated. Measured with immunoSEQ multiplex PCR; TCRdb has only the in-frame clones, and not every one. The DNA was the basis for D and trimming; V, J and clone size are from that table. Here the sample spans under 400,000 clones, approximately 90% being singletons. From germline, CDR1 is GTSNPN and CDR2 SVGIG (reference sequence). The V and J ends lost 5 bases and 2 bases, in that order; junction bases with no gene match: 0. This CDR3 has 12 residues. Seattle's cohort entered during active infection and was followed longitudinally.

This rearrangement joins TRBV30 to TRBJ1-5, with TRBD1 matching over 7 bases. The TCR sequence derives from a woman aged 25-40 years with COVID-19, enrolled during active disease. Sequenced input: peripheral blood. The CDR3 DNA reads as TGTGCCTGGGACAGGGGCAATCAGCCCCAGCATTTT. Encoded protein: CAWDRGNQPQHF. The full variable domain, rest sourced from reference TRBV30 and TRBJ1-5, is SQTIHQWPATLVQPVGSPLSLECTVEGTSNPNLYWYRQAAGRGLQLLFYSVGIGQISSEVPQNLSASRPQDRQFILSSKKLLLSDSGFYLCAWDRGNQPQHFGDGTRLSIL.